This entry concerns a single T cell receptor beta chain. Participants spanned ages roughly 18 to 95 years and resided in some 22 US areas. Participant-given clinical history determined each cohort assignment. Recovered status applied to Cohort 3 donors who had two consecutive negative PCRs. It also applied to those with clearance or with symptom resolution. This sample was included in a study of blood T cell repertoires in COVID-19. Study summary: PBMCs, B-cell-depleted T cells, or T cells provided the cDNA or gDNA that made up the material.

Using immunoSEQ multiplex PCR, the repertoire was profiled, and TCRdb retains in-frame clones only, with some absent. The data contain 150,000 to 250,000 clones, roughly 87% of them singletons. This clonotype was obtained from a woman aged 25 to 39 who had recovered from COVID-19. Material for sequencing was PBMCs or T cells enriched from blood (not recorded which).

CDR3 DNA: TGCGCCAGCAGTCAAGCGACAGGGCCAGCTAACTATGGCTACACCTTC. It encodes CASSQATGPANYGYTF. The chain joins TRBV23-1 to TRBJ1-2; 7 nucleotides agree with TRBD1. TRBV23-1 is classed as an ORF, of uncertain function. J was trimmed by 0 bases and V by 2 bases; bases with no gene match: 6. The CDR3 consists of 16 residues.